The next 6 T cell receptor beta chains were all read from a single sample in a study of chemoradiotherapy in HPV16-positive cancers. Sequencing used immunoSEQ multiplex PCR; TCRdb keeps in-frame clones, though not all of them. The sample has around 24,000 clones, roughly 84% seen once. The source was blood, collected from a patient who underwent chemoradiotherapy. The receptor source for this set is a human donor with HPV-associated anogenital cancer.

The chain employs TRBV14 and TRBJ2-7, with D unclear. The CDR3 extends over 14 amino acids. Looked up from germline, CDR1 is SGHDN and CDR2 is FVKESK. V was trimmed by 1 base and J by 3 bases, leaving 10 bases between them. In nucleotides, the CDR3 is TGTGCCAGCAGCCAAGGGGCCAACCGCTACGAGCAGTACTTC. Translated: CASSQGANRYEQYF.

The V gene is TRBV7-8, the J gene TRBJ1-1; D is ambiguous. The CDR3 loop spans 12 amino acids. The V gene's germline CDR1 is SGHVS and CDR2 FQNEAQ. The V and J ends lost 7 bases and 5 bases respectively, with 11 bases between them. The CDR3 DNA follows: TGTGCCAGCACCACGGGTGGAACTGAAGCTTTCTTT. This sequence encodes CASTTGGTEAFF.

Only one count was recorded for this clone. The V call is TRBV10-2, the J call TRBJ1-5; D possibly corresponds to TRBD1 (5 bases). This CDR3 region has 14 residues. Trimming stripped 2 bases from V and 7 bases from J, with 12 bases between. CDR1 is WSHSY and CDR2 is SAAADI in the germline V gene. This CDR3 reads CASSEIRVGQPQHF. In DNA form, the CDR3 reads TGCGCCAGCAGTGAGATCAGGGTCGGGCAGCCCCAGCATTTT.

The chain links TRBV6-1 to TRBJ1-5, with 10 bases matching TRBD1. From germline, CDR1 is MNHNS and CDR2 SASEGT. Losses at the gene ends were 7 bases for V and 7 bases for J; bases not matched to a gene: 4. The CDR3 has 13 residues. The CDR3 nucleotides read TGTGCCAGCATGGGGACAGGGGCGCAGCCCCAGCATTTT. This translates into CASMGTGAQPQHF.

The CDR3 DNA is TGTGCCAGCAGCGTTCGGCAGAGCTCCTATAATTCACCCCTCCACTTT. It codes for CASSVRQSSYNSPLHF. V usage is TRBV9 and J usage is TRBJ1-6; D not certain. The CDR3 loop spans 16 amino acids. Trimming stripped 2 bases from V and 0 bases from J, with 9 bases between. From germline, CDR1 is SGDLS and CDR2 YYNGEE.

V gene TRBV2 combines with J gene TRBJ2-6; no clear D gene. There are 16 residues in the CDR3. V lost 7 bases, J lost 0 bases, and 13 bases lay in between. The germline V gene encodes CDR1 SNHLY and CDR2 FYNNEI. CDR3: CASTLIRSSGANVLTF. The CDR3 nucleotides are TGTGCCAGCACTCTAATTCGTTCCTCTGGGGCCAACGTCCTGACTTTC.